These 10 T cell receptor beta chains were all obtained from the same sample, sequenced in a study of a mutant IDH1 vaccine in newly diagnosed glioma. Their antigens remain unidentified. This table comes from immunoSEQ multiplex PCR, and its TCRdb copy is limited to in-frame clones, with some not included. Of 35,000 or so clones detected, 70% to 85% appear once; the ten largest clones hold 24%. Time point reported: week 5, during vaccination. What each vaccine dose contained was 300 ug of mutant IDH1 20-mer peptide, accompanied by topical imiquimod. Here the sequenced sample was PBMCs, taken from a glioma patient whose treatment included an IDH1 peptide vaccine. The receptors were gathered from a man in his thirties or forties with glioma.

The table lists this clone with a count of one. This sequence joins TRBV2 and TRBJ2-1; 10 positions match TRBD2. J lost 1 base, V lost 6 bases, and 3 bases had no gene match. Germline V CDR1 and CDR2: SNHLY, FYNNEI. The CDR3 contains 15 residues. The CDR3: CASRLLAGSYNEQFF. The CDR3 coding sequence is TGTGCCAGCAGACTACTAGCGGGGTCCTACAATGAGCAGTTCTTC. Drawing the rest from reference TRBV2 and TRBJ2-1, the complete variable domain is EPEVTQTPSHQVTQMGQEVILRCVPISNHLYFYWYRQILGQKVEFLVSFYNNEISEKSEIFDDQFSVERPDGSNFTLKIRSTKLEDSAMYFCASRLLAGSYNEQFFGPGTRLTVL.

The rearrangement joins TRBV5-1 to TRBJ2-1; either TRBD1 or TRBD2 may fit D (5 bases each). CDR1 and CDR2 from the germline V gene are SGHRS and YFSETQ. The CDR3 length is 16 residues. Trimming took off 5 bases at V and 1 base at J, with 16 bases between the two ends. The CDR3 DNA follows: TGCGCCAGCAGACATTGGAGGCCAGGGTCCTACAATGAGCAGTTCTTC. Amino acid sequence: CASRHWRPGSYNEQFF.

This rearrangement joins TRBV30 to TRBJ2-1; 10 bases match TRBD2. V shed 0 bases and J 8 bases; nucleotides not matched to a gene: 13. Looked up from germline, CDR1 is GTSNPN and CDR2 is SVGIG (reference sequence). CDR3 length: 17 residues. This CDR3 reads CAWSVRSGGAHLYEQFF. Here the CDR3 DNA reads TGTGCCTGGAGTGTGAGGAGCGGGGGGGCCCATTTGTATGAGCAGTTCTTC.

V usage is TRBV9 and J usage is TRBJ2-1, with D perhaps matching TRBD2 (5 bases). Germline CDR1 and CDR2: SGDLS and YYNGEE. The CDR3 is 14 residues long. V was trimmed by 2 bases and J by 4 bases, leaving 10 bases between them. The CDR3 protein is CASSVPSGYNEQFF. The CDR3 DNA follows: TGTGCCAGCAGCGTTCCCTCGGGGTACAATGAGCAGTTCTTC. Full variable domain (rest looked up from reference TRBV9 and TRBJ2-1): DSGVTQTPKHLITATGQRVTLRCSPRSGDLSVYWYQQSLDQGLQFLIQYYNGEERAKGNILERFSAQQFPDLHSELNLSSLELGDSALYFCASSVPSGYNEQFFGPGTRLTVL.

The chain has TRBV6-1 and TRBJ1-1, with 7 bases matching TRBD1. After removal of 10 bases from V and 2 bases from J, the junction contained 10 bases not matched to a gene. Germline values: CDR1 MNHNS, CDR2 SASEGT. This CDR3 region has 14 residues. The CDR3 DNA is TGTGCCACCATCGGACAGGCTGGAAACACTGAAGCTTTCTTT. Amino acid sequence: CATIGQAGNTEAFF.

The rearrangement joins TRBV10-3 to TRBJ1-1, with D possibly matching TRBD1 (6 bases). This CDR3 region has 13 residues. V lost 11 bases and J 4 bases, leaving 17 bases between the germline ends. The germline V gene has CDR1 ENHRY and CDR2 SYGVKD. This CDR3 reads CAVLSRGSTEAFF. CDR3 nucleotide sequence: TGTGCCGTACTCTCCAGGGGAAGCACTGAAGCTTTCTTT.

DNA of the CDR3: TGTGCCAGCAGCTTGACAGGGTTGAACACTGAAGCTTTCTTT. This sequence encodes CASSLTGLNTEAFF. J is TRBJ1-1 and V is TRBV11-1; TRBD1 agrees at 7 bases. The CDR3 spans 14 residues. The V gene end was trimmed by 3 bases and the J gene end by 0 bases; junction bases not matched to a gene: 1. Germline lookup yields CDR1 SGHAT and CDR2 FQDESV (reference sequence).

This chain links TRBV6-4 with TRBJ2-1; D unresolved. This CDR3 is built from 15 residues. Germline loops: CDR1 MRHNA, CDR2 SNTAGT. V lost 3 bases and J lost 4, with 13 bases in between. CDR3 bases: TGTGCCAGCAGTGAGGACGCTAACCTATACAATGAGCAGTTCTTC. It encodes CASSEDANLYNEQFF.

The J gene is TRBJ2-5, the V gene TRBV27; 10 positions agree with TRBD1. The J segment lost 2 bases and the V segment lost 5 bases, leaving 5 bases of the junction unmatched. This CDR3 is 15 amino acids long. CDR1 is MNHEY, CDR2 SMNVEV, per germline (reference sequence). CDR3 residues: CASSGWDRGQETQYF. CDR3 DNA sequence: TGTGCCAGCAGTGGGTGGGACAGGGGACAAGAGACCCAGTACTTC.

This chain joins TRBV7-2 and TRBJ2-7; possibly TRBD1 for D (5 bases). V was clipped by 5 bases and J by 12 bases, with 20 bases between them. This CDR3 has 13 amino acids. Per the germline V gene, CDR1 is SGHTA and CDR2 is FQGNSA. The CDR3 nucleotides are TGTGCCAGCAGCCCTAGGGGCAGGGTGGGATTGTACTTC. This sequence encodes CASSPRGRVGLYF.